The 29 T cell receptor beta chains below were found in one sample sequenced in a study of blood T cell repertoires in COVID-19. Sequencing was performed with immunoSEQ multiplex PCR; in TCRdb, only in-frame clones are kept and a portion is missing. The sample holds 150,000 to 200,000 clones, just under 80% seen once. Sample: peripheral blood. These receptors were obtained from a man aged 65 to 79 with active or convalescent COVID-19.

The CDR3 protein is CASSLGVRGQGSGNTIYF. DNA of the CDR3: TGTGCCAGCAGCTTAGGGGTTAGGGGACAGGGATCTGGAAACACCATATATTTT. V gene TRBV7-2 combines with J gene TRBJ1-3, with 9 bases identical to TRBD1. Germline trimming cut 1 base from V and 1 base from J; bases unmatched to any gene: 8. CDR3 length equals 18 residues. From germline, CDR1 is SGHTA and CDR2 FQGNSA.

The chain recombines TRBV7-9 with TRBJ1-1; D call uncertain. This CDR3 region has 14 residues. Germline V lookup: CDR1 SEHNR, CDR2 FQNEAQ (reference sequence). V was pared by 5 bases and J by 5 bases, with 15 bases between. This CDR3 reads CASSALSSATEAFF. DNA of the CDR3: TGTGCCAGCAGCGCACTGTCGAGTGCGACTGAAGCTTTCTTT. The full variable domain, in which reference TRBV7-9 and TRBJ1-1 provide the parts outside the CDR3, is DTGVSQNPRHKITKRGQNVTFRCDPISEHNRLYWYRQTLGQGPEFLTYFQNEAQLEKSRLLSDRFSAERPKGSFSTLEIQRTEQGDSAMYLCASSALSSATEAFFGQGTRLTVV.

This clone was counted between two and nine times. This chain uses TRBV3-1 (or the pseudogene TRBV3-2) with TRBJ2-3; 8 nucleotides line up with TRBD1. V dropped 4 bases and J dropped 6; count of bases not matched to a gene: 9. CDR3 length: 15 residues. CDR1 is LGHDT and CDR2 is YNNKEL in the germline V gene (reference sequence). CDR3 loop: CASSLRTGMDDTQYF. The CDR3 region has the DNA TGTGCCAGCAGCCTCAGGACAGGGATGGACGATACGCAGTATTTT.

This chain joins TRBV4-2 and TRBJ2-2; the match to TRBD2 covers 14 bases. In germline, CDR1 is LGHNA, CDR2 YNFKEQ. This CDR3 contains 16 residues. The junction had 1 base not matched to a gene; V was cut back by 4 bases and J by 3 bases. The CDR3 nucleotides are TGTGCCAGCAGCCTGACTAGCGGGGGGGACACCGGGGAGCTGTTTTTT. This sequence encodes CASSLTSGGDTGELFF.

V usage is TRBV5-1 and J usage is TRBJ2-4; TRBD1 matches 11 bases. Germline V gives CDR1 SGHRS, CDR2 YFSETQ. The CDR3 is 15 amino acids. The V gene end was trimmed by 0 bases and the J gene end by 8 bases; junction bases not matched to a gene: 4. In nucleotides, the CDR3 is TGCGCCAGCAGCTTGGCGGGGACAGGGGGAGACATTCAGTACTTC. The encoded protein is CASSLAGTGGDIQYF.

This rearrangement joins TRBV27 to TRBJ1-4, with D perhaps TRBD1 (6 bases). Between the trimmed V and J ends, which lost 8 bases and 0 bases, there was a span of 13 bases. Germline V CDR1 and CDR2: MNHEY, SMNVEV (reference sequence). The CDR3 consists of 15 residues. CDR3 in amino acids: CASVTEGATNEKLFF. For the CDR3, the DNA is TGTGCCAGCGTTACCGAGGGGGCAACTAATGAAAAACTGTTTTTT.

This clone was detected only a few times. The genes are TRBV11-3 and TRBJ2-3; TRBD2 agrees at 14 bases. Germline CDR1 is SGHNT and CDR2 is YENEEA. This CDR3 has 17 amino acids. J gave up 2 bases and V 3 bases, and 4 bases lay outside the gene matches. Here the CDR3 DNA reads TGTGCCAGCAGCTTCGGACTAGCGGGAGGAGTCACAGATACGCAGTATTTT. Amino acid sequence: CASSFGLAGGVTDTQYF. Full variable domain (missing parts from reference TRBV11-3 and TRBJ2-3): EAGVVQSPRYKIIEKKQPVAFWCNPISGHNTLYWYLQNLGQGPELLIRYENEEAVDDSQLPKDRFSAERLKGVDSTLKIQPAELGDSAVYLCASSFGLAGGVTDTQYFGPGTRLTVL.

V and J are TRBV11-2 and TRBJ2-7; TRBD2 matches 8 bases. The trim removed 5 bases at V and 2 bases at J, leaving 8 bases unmatched. Germline assignment: CDR1 SGHAT and CDR2 FQNNGV. CDR3 size: 15 residues. CDR3 loop: CASSQTSGQTYEQYF. CDR3 in DNA: TGTGCCAGCAGCCAAACTAGCGGACAAACCTACGAGCAGTACTTC.

In DNA form, the CDR3 reads TGTGCCAGCAGCACGCAGGCCACCGGGGAGCTGTTTTTT. It yields the protein CASSTQATGELFF. V and J are TRBV11-2 and TRBJ2-2, with no clear D. This CDR3 is 13 amino acids long. V dropped 5 bases and J dropped 4 bases, with 8 bases sitting between them. From germline, CDR1 is SGHAT and CDR2 FQNNGV.

V gene TRBV20-1 combines with J gene TRBJ2-2, with 8 bases lining up with TRBD2. The germline V gene encodes CDR1 DFQATT and CDR2 SNEGSKA (reference sequence). Losses at the gene ends were 3 bases for V and 6 bases for J; bases not matched to a gene: 12. The CDR3 sequence is 16 residues long. The CDR3: CSASRRSGRIPGELFF. The CDR3 coding sequence is TGCAGTGCTAGTAGAAGGAGCGGGAGAATTCCCGGGGAGCTGTTTTTT.

This clone was recorded a few times. In nucleotides, the CDR3 is TGCGCCAGCAGAGACCCGGGACAGAACTATGGCTACACCTTC. This translates into CASRDPGQNYGYTF. J is TRBJ1-2 and V is TRBV5-1, with 7 bases identical to TRBD1. The CDR3 is 14 amino acids. Germline lookup yields CDR1 SGHRS and CDR2 YFSETQ. With V trimmed by 5 bases and J by 2 bases, 6 bases remained unmatched. Full variable domain (outside the CDR3, taken from reference TRBV5-1 and TRBJ1-2): KAGVTQTPRYLIKTRGQQVTLSCSPISGHRSVSWYQQTPGQGLQFLFEYFSETQRNKGNFPGRFSGRQFSNSRSEMNVSTLELGDSALYLCASRDPGQNYGYTFGSGTRLTVV.

Concerning this clone: No DNA is shown, since the ends of the CDR3 on it are uncertain; the CDR3 is the one TCRdb lists. The V and J genes are TRBV25-1 and TRBJ2-5; the DNA was not used to check the table's D call, TRBD1. Germline V gene sequence: CDR1 MGHDK, CDR2 SYGVNS. The CDR3 is made up of 17 amino acids, end residues included. CDR3: CASSTSTGLGEQETQYF.

CDR3 DNA sequence: TGTGCCAGTAGTATAGCGGGAGGGGCAAGGAATGAGCAGTTCTTC. As protein: CASSIAGGARNEQFF. The V call is TRBV19, the J call TRBJ2-1; 8 nucleotides line up with TRBD2. Per the germline V gene, CDR1 is LNHDA and CDR2 is SQIVND (reference sequence). The J segment lost 7 bases and the V segment lost 1 base, leaving 6 bases of the junction unmatched. CDR3 length: 15 residues.

This clone was recorded a few times. V gene TRBV7-9 combines with J gene TRBJ1-4; TRBD1 agrees at 10 bases. J gave up 0 bases and V 5 bases, and 9 bases lay outside the gene matches. Germline assignment: CDR1 SEHNR and CDR2 FQNEAQ (reference sequence). This CDR3 contains 18 residues. As DNA, the CDR3 is TGTGCCAGCAGCGTAAGACAGGGGGCTTATGCAACTAATGAAAAACTGTTTTTT. It encodes CASSVRQGAYATNEKLFF.

The chain has TRBV7-9 and TRBJ2-7; 8 bases match TRBD1. The germline CDR1 and CDR2 sequences are SEHNR and FQNEAQ (reference sequence). There are 14 residues in the CDR3. The V and J ends lost 0 bases and 4 bases, in that order; junction bases with no gene match: 2. CDR3 region: CASSLAGQGYEQYF. The CDR3, as DNA: TGTGCCAGCAGCTTAGCCGGACAGGGTTACGAGCAGTACTTC. Variable domain in full (rest from reference TRBV7-9 and TRBJ2-7): DTGVSQNPRHKITKRGQNVTFRCDPISEHNRLYWYRQTLGQGPEFLTYFQNEAQLEKSRLLSDRFSAERPKGSFSTLEIQRTEQGDSAMYLCASSLAGQGYEQYFGPGTRLTVT.

The chain recombines TRBV2 with TRBJ1-5; 8 bases match TRBD1. CDR1 and CDR2 (germline): SNHLY, FYNNEI. This CDR3 comprises 15 residues. Trimming took 6 bases from V and 3 from J; bases not matched to a gene: 7. CDR3 sequence: CASREGQEINQPQHF. In DNA form, the CDR3 reads TGTGCCAGCAGGGAGGGACAGGAGATCAATCAGCCCCAGCATTTT.

This rearrangement joins TRBV3-1 (or the pseudogene TRBV3-2) to TRBJ2-5, with 10 positions matching TRBD2. The V segment lost 3 bases and the J segment 5 bases; nucleotides outside the gene matches: 9. Germline CDR1 and CDR2: LGHDT and YNNKEL (reference sequence). CDR3 length equals 16 residues. CDR3 DNA sequence: TGTGCCAGCAGCCACAACCTAGCGGGGGTCGGGGAGACCCAGTACTTC. It is translated as CASSHNLAGVGETQYF.

The chain employs TRBV3-1 (or the pseudogene TRBV3-2) and TRBJ2-2; D ambiguous. This CDR3 has 13 residues. V dropped 1 base and J dropped 2 bases, with 2 bases sitting between them. Germline V lookup: CDR1 LGHDT, CDR2 YNNKEL (reference sequence). The CDR3 reads CASSQVNTGELFF. In DNA, the CDR3 is TGTGCCAGCAGCCAAGTAAACACCGGGGAGCTGTTTTTT.

The chain couples TRBV19 to TRBJ1-3; 7 bases agree with TRBD1. The germline V gene has CDR1 LNHDA and CDR2 SQIVND (reference sequence). CDR3 length equals 19 residues. The trim removed 6 bases at V and 0 bases at J, leaving 17 bases unmatched. CDR3 nucleotides: TGTGCCAGTAGCGTTTTGACAGGGACAAGACTGAGCTCTGGAAACACCATATATTTT. As protein: CASSVLTGTRLSSGNTIYF.

V gene TRBV4-2 combines with J gene TRBJ2-1; possible D gene TRBD2, 7 bases. The CDR3 contains 16 residues. CDR1 is LGHNA and CDR2 is YNFKEQ in the germline V gene. The ends were cut back, 4 bases at V and 2 bases at J, with 15 bases in the middle. The CDR3, as DNA: TGTGCCAGCAGCCTCGAGGGGGGGGTACCCTACAATGAGCAGTTCTTC. It codes for CASSLEGGVPYNEQFF.

This clone was recorded only once. The chain is built from TRBV12-5 and TRBJ1-2, with 7 positions matching TRBD1. The CDR3 totals 13 residues. The germline gives CDR1 LGHNT, CDR2 FRNRAP. The V segment lost 7 bases and the J segment 3 bases; nucleotides outside the gene matches: 5. CDR3 DNA: TGTGCTAGTGCCAGGGGGACCGACTATGGCTACACCTTC. Its protein product is CASARGTDYGYTF.

V and J are TRBV28 and TRBJ2-2; D ambiguous. V was pared by 2 bases and J by 0 bases, with 4 bases between. Germline loops: CDR1 MDHEN, CDR2 SYDVKM. This CDR3 comprises 14 residues. CDR3 bases: TGTGCCAGCAGTTTAACAGCGAACACCGGGGAGCTGTTTTTT. Amino acids: CASSLTANTGELFF.

A note on this clone: A read error is possible here, since a much larger clone lies one base away. The CDR3 nucleotides are TGTGCCAGCAGCTTCCGGGGTAGCACAGATACGCAGTATTTT. Residues: CASSFRGSTDTQYF. The rearrangement links TRBV5-4 to TRBJ2-3, with a possible D match to TRBD2 (5 bases). Germline V gene lookup returns CDR1 SGHNT and CDR2 YYREEE (reference sequence). This CDR3 has 14 residues. Trimming removed 2 bases at V and 0 bases at J, with 7 bases between. Supplemented by reference TRBV5-4 and TRBJ2-3, the full variable domain reads ETGVTQSPTHLIKTRGQQVTLRCSSQSGHNTVSWYQQALGQGPQFIFQYYREEENGRGNFPPRFSGLQFPNYSSELNVNALELDDSALYLCASSFRGSTDTQYFGPGTRLTVL.

J is TRBJ2-3 and V is TRBV9, with D possibly matching TRBD1 (7 bases). Germline V gene lookup returns CDR1 SGDLS and CDR2 YYNGEE. The CDR3 runs 16 residues. Deletions cut 3 bases from V and 2 bases from J, with 16 bases between. The CDR3 spells CASSAGGSGYTDTQYF. CDR3 sequence (DNA): TGTGCCAGCAGCGCAGGGGGTAGCGGCTACACAGATACGCAGTATTTT.

DNA of the CDR3: TGCGCCAGCCCAAACCACACAGGGCGTAGGGGTACTGAAGCTTTCTTT. Translation gives CASPNHTGRRGTEAFF. The V and J genes are TRBV10-1 and TRBJ1-1; D might be TRBD1 (6 bases). CDR1 is WNHNN and CDR2 is SYGVQD in the germline V gene (reference sequence). The CDR3 loop spans 16 amino acids. V was cut by 8 bases and J by 5 bases, with 24 bases left in between.

Comments on this clone: Other DNA sequences in the same sample also yield this CDR3. The V gene is TRBV30, the J gene TRBJ1-1, with TRBD1 identical over 7 bases. Germline V gene sequence: CDR1 GTSNPN, CDR2 SVGIG (reference sequence). There are 14 residues in the CDR3. V was pared by 0 bases and J by 3 bases, with 4 bases of the junction left unmatched. The CDR3 sequence: CAWSVRDRDTEAFF. Written as DNA, the CDR3 is TGTGCCTGGAGTGTACGCGACAGGGACACTGAAGCTTTCTTT.

In regard to this clone: Other DNA sequences within the sample encode an identical CDR3. J is TRBJ1-2 and V is TRBV2; weak D call: TRBD1 (5 bases). The CDR3 contains 15 residues. Trimming pared 5 bases from V and 5 bases from J, leaving 18 bases between. Germline assignment: CDR1 SNHLY and CDR2 FYNNEI. CDR3 sequence (DNA): TGTGCCAGCAGTCCCGACAGCTCTTTTAATTATGGCTACACCTTC. Translating gives CASSPDSSFNYGYTF.

This clone was seen only a few times. J is TRBJ1-5 and V is TRBV16, with 8 bases fitting TRBD1. CDR3 size: 15 residues. Germline assignment: CDR1 KGHSY and CDR2 FQNENV. Trimming at V came to 0 bases and at J to 4 bases, leaving 2 bases not matched to a gene. The DNA of the CDR3 is TGTGCCAGCAGCCAATCCGGACAGGGTAATCAGCCCCAGCATTTT. This sequence encodes CASSQSGQGNQPQHF.

V is TRBV10-2 and J is TRBJ1-6, with 8 bases aligning to TRBD1. This CDR3 has 16 residues. CDR1 is WSHSY and CDR2 is SAAADI in the germline V gene. Germline trimming cut 2 bases from V and 10 bases from J; bases unmatched to any gene: 10. CDR3 DNA: TGCGCCAGCAGTGAGACCCTCAGGGGGCGCGGATCACCCCTCCACTTT. It is translated as CASSETLRGRGSPLHF.